The sequence of this TCR beta chain was determined in a study of shared clonotypes between healthy human individuals. Broader study findings: Naive subsets generally had larger estimated richness than memory subsets. Approximately 5.3% was the fraction of naive CD4 clonotypes found shared across a few donors. Despite large depth, rarefaction showed incomplete sorted-subset sequencing.

Adult donors, all healthy and HIV-negative, had no recent acute infections or vaccinations. The germline gives CDR1 SGHNT, CDR2 YYREEE (reference sequence). Losses at the gene ends were 4 bases for V and 3 bases for J; bases not matched to a gene: 5. CDR3 length equals 15 residues. Profiling relied on immunoSEQ multiplex PCR, and the TCRdb table lists in-frame clones only, not all of them. Of some 680,000 clones in the sample, 55% to 85% were seen once. For this clone: Its antigen is not identified.

Sequencing was carried out using memory CD4+ T cells sorted from blood. Documented subset: CD45RA-negative fraction. The receptor was derived from a woman younger than 45 in good health. V is TRBV5-4 and J is TRBJ2-7; 12 nucleotides match TRBD2. The CDR3 loop reads CASSPRLAGDYEQYF. The CDR3 coding sequence is TGTGCCAGCAGCCCCCGACTAGCGGGAGACTACGAGCAGTACTTC.